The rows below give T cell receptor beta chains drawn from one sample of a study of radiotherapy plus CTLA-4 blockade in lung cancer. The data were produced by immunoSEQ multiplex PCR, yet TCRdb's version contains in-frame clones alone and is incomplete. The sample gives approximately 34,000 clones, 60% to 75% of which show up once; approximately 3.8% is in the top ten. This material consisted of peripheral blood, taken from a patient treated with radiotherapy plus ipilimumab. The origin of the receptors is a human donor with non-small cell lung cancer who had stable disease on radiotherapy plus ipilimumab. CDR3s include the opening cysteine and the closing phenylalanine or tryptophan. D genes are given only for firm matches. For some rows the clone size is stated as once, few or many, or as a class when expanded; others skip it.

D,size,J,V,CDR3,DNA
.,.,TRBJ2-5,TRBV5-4,CASSLVGGGWGTQYF,TGTGCCAGCAGCTTGGTGGGAGGGGGATGGGGGACCCAGTACTTC
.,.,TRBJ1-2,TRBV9,CASSVGPGRYGYTF,TGTGCCAGCAGCGTCGGTCCAGGGAGGTATGGCTACACCTTC
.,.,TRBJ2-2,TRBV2,CASSDGLARTGELFF,TGTGCCAGCAGTGACGGGCTAGCGCGGACCGGGGAGCTGTTTTTT
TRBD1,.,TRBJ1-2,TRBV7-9,CASSLTGENYGYTF,TGTGCCAGCAGCTTGACAGGGGAAAACTATGGCTACACCTTC
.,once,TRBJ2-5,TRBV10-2,CASSEYETQYF,TGCGCCAGCAGTGAGTATGAGACCCAGTACTTC
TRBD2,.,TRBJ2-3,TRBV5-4,CASSSGSGSTDTQYF,TGTGCCAGCAGCTCGGGTAGCGGGAGCACAGATACGCAGTATTTT
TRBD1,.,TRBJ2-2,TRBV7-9,CASSSPRQGNTGELFF,TGTGCCAGCAGCTCCCCTAGACAGGGGAACACCGGGGAGCTGTTTTTT
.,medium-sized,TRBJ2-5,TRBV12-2,CASRALTLVVSAGDQETQYF,TGTGCAAGTCGCGCCTTGACCTTAGTGGTTTCGGCGGGAGACCAAGAGACCCAGTACTTC
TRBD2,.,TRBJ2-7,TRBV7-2,CASSLGLAGGEQYF,TGTGCCAGCAGCTTAGGGCTAGCGGGAGGTGAGCAGTACTTC
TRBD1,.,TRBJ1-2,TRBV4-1,CASSQAGTGSNYGYTF,TGCGCCAGCAGCCAAGCCGGGACAGGGTCTAACTATGGCTACACCTTC
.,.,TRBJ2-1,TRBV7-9,CASSLWVGEMNEQFF,TGTGCCAGCAGCTTATGGGTGGGAGAGATGAATGAGCAGTTCTTC
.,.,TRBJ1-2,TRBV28,CASSSIGQLYGYTF,TGTGCCAGCAGTTCAATAGGACAGCTCTATGGCTACACCTTC
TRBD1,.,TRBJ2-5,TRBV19,CASSLGQGETQYF,TGTGCCAGTAGTCTCGGACAGGGGGAGACCCAGTACTTC
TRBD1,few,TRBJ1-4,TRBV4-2,CASSQEGTGVGKLFF,TGTGCCAGCAGCCAAGAGGGGACAGGGGTAGGAAAACTGTTTTTT
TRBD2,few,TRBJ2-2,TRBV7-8,CASSSGLAGATATGELFF,TGTGCCAGCAGCTCCGGACTAGCGGGGGCGACCGCCACCGGGGAGCTGTTTTTT
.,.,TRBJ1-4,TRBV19,CASSGSGAREKLFF,TGTGCCAGTAGTGGCTCAGGGGCTCGGGAAAAACTGTTTTTT
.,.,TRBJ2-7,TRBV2,CASSEAGSASSYEQYF,TGTGCCAGCAGTGAAGCGGGGTCGGCCAGTAGCTACGAGCAGTACTTC
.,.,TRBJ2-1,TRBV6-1,CASSRADSSYNEQFF,TGTGCCAGCAGTAGGGCGGACAGTTCCTACAATGAGCAGTTCTTC
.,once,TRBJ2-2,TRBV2,CASRGQGYTGELFF,TGTGCCAGCAGGGGTCAGGGGTACACCGGGGAGCTGTTTTTT
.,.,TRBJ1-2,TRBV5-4,CASSSRGAGRYGYTF,TGTGCCAGCAGCTCCAGGGGCGCCGGAAGGTATGGCTACACCTTC
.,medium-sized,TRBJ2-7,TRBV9,CASSVATRGATQYF,TGTGCCAGCAGCGTAGCTACAAGGGGGGCTACGCAGTACTTC
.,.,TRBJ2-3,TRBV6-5,CASSNTDTQYF,TGTGCCAGCAGTAACACAGATACGCAGTATTTT
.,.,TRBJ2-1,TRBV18,CASSPSGVYNEQFF,TGTGCCAGCTCACCATCGGGGGTATACAATGAGCAGTTCTTC
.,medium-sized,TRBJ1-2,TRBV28,CAAGSHETARANYGYTF,TGTGCCGCCGGGTCACATGAGACGGCCAGGGCCAACTATGGCTACACCTTC
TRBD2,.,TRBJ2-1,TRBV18,CASSPQGQRGEQFF,TGTGCCAGCTCACCACAGGGCCAGCGGGGTGAGCAGTTCTTC
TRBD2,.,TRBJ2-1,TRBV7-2,CASSLNAGGLAGPEQFF,TGTGCCAGCAGCTTAAACGCGGGGGGACTAGCGGGTCCAGAGCAGTTCTTC
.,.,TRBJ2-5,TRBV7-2,CASSYGDRVGTQYF,TGTGCCAGCAGCTACGGAGATAGAGTGGGGACCCAGTACTTC
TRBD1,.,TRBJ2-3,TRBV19,CASNRQGSLGDTQYF,TGTGCCAGTAACCGACAGGGCTCGTTGGGAGATACGCAGTATTTT
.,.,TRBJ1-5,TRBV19,CASSIWSGASNQPQHF,TGTGCCAGTAGTATTTGGTCGGGGGCCAGCAATCAGCCCCAGCATTTT